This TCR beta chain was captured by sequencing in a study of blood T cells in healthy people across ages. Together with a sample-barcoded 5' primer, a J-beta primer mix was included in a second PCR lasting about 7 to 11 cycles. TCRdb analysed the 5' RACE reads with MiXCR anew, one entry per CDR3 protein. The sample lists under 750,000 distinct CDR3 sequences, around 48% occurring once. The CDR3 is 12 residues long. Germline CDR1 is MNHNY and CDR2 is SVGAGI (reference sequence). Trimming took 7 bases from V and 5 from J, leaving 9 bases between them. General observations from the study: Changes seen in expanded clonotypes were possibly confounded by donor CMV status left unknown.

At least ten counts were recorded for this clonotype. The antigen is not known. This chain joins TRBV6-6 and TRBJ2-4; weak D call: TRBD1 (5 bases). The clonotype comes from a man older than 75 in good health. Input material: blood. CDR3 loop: CASMQGQNIQYF. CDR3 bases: TGTGCCAGCATGCAGGGCCAAAACATTCAGTACTTC.